The following is a T cell receptor beta chain sequence with its context. Primers for the PCR totalled 60 Vbeta and 13 Jbeta. Here immunoSEQ multiplex PCR was the method, and the copy in TCRdb shows in-frame clones only, minus some. This table holds approximately 170,000 clones, 70% to 90% found once. The sample originates from a study of cytomegalovirus exposure and HLA in healthy donors. Losses at the gene ends were 4 bases for V and 2 bases for J; bases not matched to a gene: 9. The CDR3 runs to 15 residues. CDR1 and CDR2 (germline): SGHRS, YFSETQ. The receptor was isolated from a man under 40 in good health and CMV-seropositive. The chain carries TRBV5-1 and TRBJ2-7; 7 nucleotides match TRBD1. Sequenced: PBMCs. This CDR3 is CASSPRQGMAYEQYF. The CDR3 bases are TGCGCCAGCAGCCCCCGACAGGGAATGGCCTACGAGCAGTACTTC.